Listed below are T cell receptor beta chains from one sample, sequenced in a study of CD8 T cells in ankylosing spondylitis. TCRdb analysed the 5' RACE reads with MiXCR anew, one entry per CDR3 protein. The repertoire has a few hundred thousand distinct CDR3 sequences, around 7.9% of them found once; the top ten carry approximately 15%. Sequenced: blood, either unsorted or a sorted T cell fraction (not recorded which). All receptors come from a male donor with ankylosing spondylitis. Both conserved end residues are part of each CDR3. The D gene is left open where the match is weak. Some rows mark clone size as missing; the rest say once, few, many or name a class of expanded clone.

TRBV7-9	NA	many	TRBJ2-3	17	TGTGCCAGCAGCTCAACTACCCCAGGGGAGGGCACAGATACGCAGTATTTT	CASSSTTPGEGTDTQYF
TRBV6-5	NA	many	TRBJ2-1	14	TGTGCCAGCAGTTACCAGGGGCCGGGGGAAGAGCAGTTCTTC	CASSYQGPGEEQFF
TRBV12-5	TRBD1	NA	TRBJ2-3	15	TGTGCTAGTGCCTCCGGACAGGGAAACACAGATACGCAGTATTTT	CASASGQGNTDTQYF
TRBV7-2	TRBD2	NA	TRBJ2-3	18	TGTGCCAGCAGCCTAACGATGAAACTAGCGGGAGAAACAGATACGCAGTATTTT	CASSLTMKLAGETDTQYF
TRBV20-1	NA	many	TRBJ1-1	12	TGCAGTGCTAGATCAGCGAACACTGAAGCTTTCTTT	CSARSANTEAFF
TRBV27	NA	many	TRBJ1-1	14	TGTGCCAGCAGCCCTGGGACGTTGAACACTGAAGCTTTCTTT	CASSPGTLNTEAFF
TRBV10-2	NA	NA	TRBJ1-1	13	TGCGCCAGCAGTCCTGGAGGAGGCGCTGAAGCTTTCTTT	CASSPGGGAEAFF
TRBV12-3/TRBV12-4	TRBD1	few	TRBJ2-1	14	TGTGCCAGCAGCCCTATAGACAGGGGCAATGAGCAGTTCTTC	CASSPIDRGNEQFF
TRBV10-3	NA	many	TRBJ1-2	14	TGTGCCATCAGTGAGAACGGGGCTAACTATGGCTACACCTTC	CAISENGANYGYTF
TRBV6-2/TRBV6-3	TRBD1	few	TRBJ2-6	20	TGTGCCAGCAGTTACCGAAAGACAGGGTTGTCCCTTTCTGGGGCCAACGTCCTGACTTTC	CASSYRKTGLSLSGANVLTF
TRBV20-1	NA	many	TRBJ1-5	13	TGCAGTGCTAGGAAGGGGCCTAATCAGCCCCAGCATTTT	CSARKGPNQPQHF
TRBV20-1	TRBD1	few	TRBJ1-2	14	TGCAGTGCTAGACCCTCCGACAGGGCCTATGGCTACACCTTC	CSARPSDRAYGYTF
TRBV7-9	NA	many	TRBJ2-1	16	TGTGCCAGCAGCCGCCACTCGGGACCTGGAGACAATGAGCAGTTCTTC	CASSRHSGPGDNEQFF
TRBV30	TRBD1	many	TRBJ1-5	15	TGTGCCTGGAGTGTAAGGACAGGGGCGGACCAGCCCCAGCATTTT	CAWSVRTGADQPQHF
TRBV7-9	NA	few	TRBJ1-5	14	TGTGCCAGCAGCCAAGGGACGGAGTGGCAGCCCCAGCATTTT	CASSQGTEWQPQHF
TRBV20-1	NA	NA	TRBJ2-1	16	TGCAGTGCTAGAGATCGAGATGCGGGACCCTACAATGAGCAGTTCTTC	CSARDRDAGPYNEQFF
TRBV5-4	TRBD2	NA	TRBJ2-3	18	TGTGCCAGCAGCTCTGGGACTAGCGGGAGGTCTACCACAGATACGCAGTATTTT	CASSSGTSGRSTTDTQYF
TRBV12-3/TRBV12-4	TRBD1	many	TRBJ2-1	16	TGTGCCAGCAGTTCCGGACAGGGTCCATGGTACAATGAGCAGTTCTTC	CASSSGQGPWYNEQFF
TRBV3-1	NA	many	TRBJ1-1	13	TGTGCCAGCAGCCAATATAATAGGGCTGAAGCTTTCTTT	CASSQYNRAEAFF
TRBV24-1	TRBD1	many	TRBJ2-1	14	TGTGCCACCAGTGATGCGGGACAGGCGAGCGAGCAGTTCTTC	CATSDAGQASEQFF
TRBV14	TRBD1	many	TRBJ1-2	15	TGTGCCAGCAGCCTTTCCGGGACAGGGAACTATGGCTACACCTTC	CASSLSGTGNYGYTF
TRBV14	NA	many	TRBJ2-6	14	TGTGCCAGCAGCCCAGGCGGTGGGGCCAACGTCCTGACTTTC	CASSPGGGANVLTF
TRBV6-2/TRBV6-3	NA	many	TRBJ2-7	15	TGTGCCAGCAGTTACGCCGAGGATTCTCCGTACGAGCAGTACTTC	CASSYAEDSPYEQYF
TRBV4-2	NA	NA	TRBJ1-1	14	TGTGCCAGCAGCCACGAACAGGGTGACACTGAAGCTTTCTTT	CASSHEQGDTEAFF